The 29 T cell receptor beta chains reported below all come from one sample, sequenced in a study of T cell responses to AZD1222 COVID-19 vaccine. Clones were sequenced by immunoSEQ multiplex PCR, and TCRdb holds only the in-frame ones, with some missing. The sample holds roughly 160,000 clones; 94% are singletons and the top ten take about 0.6%. The sample was peripheral blood, taken on day 0 of AZD1222 vaccination. The receptor source for this set is an adult in good health.

V and J are TRBV27 and TRBJ2-1; 7 positions agree with TRBD2. Germline V CDR1 and CDR2: MNHEY, SMNVEV (reference sequence). With 6 bases clipped from V and 7 bases from J, the junction kept 6 bases outside the gene matches. This CDR3 spans 13 amino acids. CDR3 residues: CASRTLGGNEQFF. The CDR3, as DNA: TGTGCCAGCAGGACCCTCGGGGGGAATGAGCAGTTCTTC.

The chain uses TRBV6-4 and TRBJ1-1; D remains ambiguous. Deletions cut 7 bases from V and 7 bases from J, with 13 bases between. CDR3 length: 12 amino acids. Per the germline V gene, CDR1 is MRHNA and CDR2 is SNTAGT. The CDR3 DNA is TGTGCCAGCATGGACCGTAGAGGTGAAGCTTTCTTT. The encoded protein is CASMDRRGEAFF.

The chain carries TRBV7-2 and TRBJ2-7, with 16 bases aligning to TRBD2. The CDR3 loop spans 18 amino acids. After removal of 5 bases from V and 2 bases from J, the junction contained 9 bases not matched to a gene. The germline V gene encodes CDR1 SGHTA and CDR2 FQGNSA. CDR3 sequence (DNA): TGTGCCAGCAGCGACCCGGGACTAGCGGGAGGGCCCCCCTACGAGCAGTACTTC. It is translated as CASSDPGLAGGPPYEQYF.

The rearrangement uses TRBV28 and TRBJ2-5, with D unresolved. The CDR3 is 14 amino acids. With 5 bases removed from V and 2 bases from J, the gap between germline ends came to 12 bases. CDR1 is MDHEN and CDR2 is SYDVKM in the germline V gene. The CDR3 nucleotides are TGTGCCAGCAGTAACCCGACTTTTCAAGAGACCCAGTACTTC. Its protein product is CASSNPTFQETQYF. Full variable domain (outside the CDR3, taken from reference TRBV28 and TRBJ2-5): DVKVTQSSRYLVKRTGEKVFLECVQDMDHENMFWYRQDPGLGLRLIYFSYDVKMKEKGDIPEGYSVSREKKERFSLILESASTNQTSMYLCASSNPTFQETQYFGPGTRLLVL.

This sequence joins TRBV6-1 and TRBJ1-1; TRBD1 matches at 7 bases. The CDR3 extends over 16 amino acids. J was trimmed by 2 bases and V by 2 bases; bases with no gene match: 8. Germline CDR1 reads MNHNS; CDR2 reads SASEGT. CDR3 sequence (DNA): TGTGCCAGCAGTGAATACTGGGGACAGATAAACACTGAAGCTTTCTTT. Translated: CASSEYWGQINTEAFF.

The V and J genes are TRBV5-5 and TRBJ1-5; no definite D call. The CDR3 covers 12 residues. CDR1 is SGHKS and CDR2 is YYEKEE in the germline V gene (reference sequence). Trimming took off 1 base at V and 5 bases at J, with 4 bases between the two ends. The CDR3 sequence: CASSLIDQPQHF. The CDR3 region has the DNA TGTGCCAGCAGCTTGATCGATCAGCCCCAGCATTTT.

The rearrangement uses TRBV30 and TRBJ2-2; tentative D call: TRBD2 (6 bases). V lost 5 bases and J lost 2, with 15 bases in between. The length of the CDR3 is 15 residues. Per the germline V gene, CDR1 is GTSNPN and CDR2 is SVGIG (reference sequence). In DNA, the CDR3 is TGTGCCTGGCGCCGGGGGATTACTAACACCGGGGAGCTGTTTTTT. Its protein product is CAWRRGITNTGELFF.

The chain has TRBV2 and TRBJ1-2; no clear D gene. This CDR3 contains 13 residues. The germline V gene has CDR1 SNHLY and CDR2 FYNNEI. V lost 6 bases to trimming and J lost 1 base, with 9 bases between them. CDR3 in amino acids: CASSGDNNYGYTF. DNA of the CDR3: TGTGCCAGCAGCGGAGACAATAACTATGGCTACACCTTC.

This chain links TRBV6-2 or TRBV6-3 with TRBJ2-7; D ambiguous. V was trimmed by 1 base and J by 6 bases, leaving 10 bases between them. CDR3 length: 13 residues. Germline V CDR1 and CDR2: MNHEY, SVGEGT. This CDR3 is CASSYYLPSEQYF. In DNA, the CDR3 is TGTGCCAGCAGTTACTATCTCCCGTCCGAGCAGTACTTC.

This rearrangement joins TRBV14 to TRBJ1-1, with D maybe TRBD1 (5 bases). Germline lookup yields CDR1 SGHDN and CDR2 FVKESK. The V end was cut by 0 bases, the J end by 4 bases, with 15 bases between. The CDR3 has 16 amino acids. The CDR3 loop is CASSQEGEGLGTEAFF. The CDR3 DNA reads as TGTGCCAGCAGCCAAGAAGGGGAGGGTCTCGGCACTGAAGCTTTCTTT.

The chain links TRBV27 to TRBJ1-4, with 7 bases matching TRBD1. V was pared by 5 bases and J by 1 base, with 7 bases of the junction left unmatched. The CDR3 has 16 amino acids. Germline CDR1 is MNHEY and CDR2 is SMNVEV (reference sequence). Here the CDR3 reads CASSPRRDRTNEKLFF. DNA for the CDR3: TGTGCCAGCAGTCCACGAAGGGACAGAACTAATGAAAAACTGTTTTTT.

The chain recombines TRBV2 with TRBJ1-6; the match to TRBD1 covers 9 bases. Looked up from germline, CDR1 is SNHLY and CDR2 is FYNNEI. The CDR3 loop spans 12 amino acids. With V trimmed by 8 bases and J by 8 bases, 1 base remained unmatched. The CDR3 is CASWDRDSPLHF. DNA of the CDR3: TGTGCCAGCTGGGACAGGGATTCACCCCTCCACTTT.

J is TRBJ2-7 and V is TRBV29-1; 13 nucleotides align to TRBD2. The junction had 9 bases not matched to a gene; V was cut back by 6 bases and J by 7 bases. The CDR3 sequence is 14 residues long. Germline V lookup: CDR1 SQVTM, CDR2 ANQGSEA. This chain's CDR3 is CSVANGLAGVEQYF. The CDR3 coding sequence is TGCAGCGTCGCCAACGGACTAGCGGGAGTTGAGCAGTACTTC.

This chain links TRBV19 with TRBJ1-1; possibly TRBD1 for D (5 bases). The ends were cut back, 7 bases at V and 3 bases at J, with 12 bases in the middle. CDR3 length equals 13 residues. CDR1 and CDR2 (germline): LNHDA, SQIVND (reference sequence). The CDR3 nucleotides are TGTGCCAGTAAAAAGGGGTCAGACACTGAAGCTTTCTTT. Its translation is CASKKGSDTEAFF.

The chain uses TRBV19 and TRBJ2-3; D unresolved. The CDR3 contains 14 residues. Between the trimmed V and J ends, which lost 6 bases and 3 bases, there was a span of 13 bases. CDR1 is LNHDA, CDR2 SQIVND, per germline (reference sequence). The CDR3 sequence: CASRMGLDTDTQYF. DNA for the CDR3: TGTGCCAGTAGAATGGGGTTGGATACAGATACGCAGTATTTT. Full variable domain (remainder filled in from reference TRBV19 and TRBJ2-3): DGGITQSPKYLFRKEGQNVTLSCEQNLNHDAMYWYRQDPGQGLRLIYYSQIVNDFQKGDIAEGYSVSREKKESFPLTVTSAQKNPTAFYLCASRMGLDTDTQYFGPGTRLTVL.

The chain uses TRBV25-1 and TRBJ2-7; D might be TRBD1 (5 bases). The length of the CDR3 is 13 residues. The V gene lost 3 bases and the J gene lost 0 bases, with 6 bases spanning the gap. Germline V CDR1 and CDR2: MGHDK, SYGVNS. CDR3 sequence (DNA): TGTGCCAGCAGTGATGGGGCCTCCTACGAGCAGTACTTC. This gives the protein CASSDGASYEQYF.

J is TRBJ1-1 and V is TRBV3-1 (or the pseudogene TRBV3-2); D gene uncertain. CDR3 length: 15 residues. The germline V and J ends were trimmed by 2 bases and 2 bases, with 12 bases remaining between them. CDR1 is LGHDT and CDR2 is YNNKEL in the germline V gene (reference sequence). DNA for the CDR3: TGTGCCAGCAGCCAATCACACAGCGTAAACACTGAAGCTTTCTTT. It codes for CASSQSHSVNTEAFF.

The V gene is TRBV18, the J gene TRBJ1-4, with 7 bases matching TRBD1. Germline V CDR1 and CDR2: KGHSH, LQKENI. J lost 8 bases, V lost 2 bases, and 20 bases had no gene match. The length of the CDR3 is 19 residues. The CDR3 sequence: CASSPSPATGLFTGEKLFF. The DNA of the CDR3 is TGTGCCAGCTCACCATCGCCGGCGACAGGGTTATTTACGGGGGAAAAACTGTTTTTT.

The chain links TRBV19 to TRBJ2-1, with 8 bases fitting TRBD1. The V and J ends lost 3 bases and 12 bases, in that order; junction bases with no gene match: 13. The germline V gene encodes CDR1 LNHDA and CDR2 SQIVND (reference sequence). The CDR3 extends over 15 amino acids. CDR3 region: CASSIGTGRNLGQFF. The DNA for the CDR3 is TGTGCCAGTAGTATCGGGACAGGAAGGAATCTCGGGCAGTTCTTC.

CDR3 amino acids: CASSTAGPRSEQYF. For the CDR3, the DNA is TGTGCCAGCAGTACGGCGGGTCCACGGTCCGAGCAGTACTTC. This chain joins TRBV2 and TRBJ2-7, with D possibly being TRBD2 (5 bases). The V end lost 5 bases, the J end lost 6 bases, and 17 bases lay between the germline ends. The CDR3 covers 14 residues. The germline V gene has CDR1 SNHLY and CDR2 FYNNEI.

This chain connects TRBV4-2 to TRBJ2-5; D uncertain. This CDR3 comprises 13 residues. Trimming took off 6 bases at V and 3 bases at J, with 11 bases between the two ends. From germline, CDR1 is LGHNA and CDR2 YNFKEQ. DNA of the CDR3: TGTGCCAGCAGTCCTGATGTGAAAGAGACCCAGTACTTC. Protein sequence: CASSPDVKETQYF.

The V call is TRBV30, the J call TRBJ1-1; D gene ambiguous. The CDR3 loop spans 12 amino acids. Trimming shortened V by 3 bases and J by 8 bases, and 13 bases separated the two germline ends. CDR1 and CDR2 (germline): GTSNPN, SVGIG (reference sequence). CDR3 amino acids: CAWRLALLEAFF. The CDR3 DNA is TGTGCCTGGAGGTTGGCCCTACTAGAAGCTTTCTTT.

The chain's CDR3 is CASSDRGGTEAFF. The CDR3 DNA reads as TGCGCCAGCAGTGACAGGGGCGGCACTGAAGCTTTCTTT. The chain combines TRBV5-1 with TRBJ1-1, with 8 bases fitting TRBD1. Germline loops: CDR1 SGHRS, CDR2 YFSETQ. Germline trimming cut 5 bases from V and 4 bases from J; bases unmatched to any gene: 4. This CDR3 is 13 amino acids long.

V is TRBV7-9 and J is TRBJ1-2; D is unclear. Between the trimmed V and J ends, which lost 10 bases and 10 bases, there was a span of 16 bases. The CDR3 is 11 amino acids. Per the germline V gene, CDR1 is SEHNR and CDR2 is FQNEAQ (reference sequence). CDR3 nucleotide sequence: TGTGCCACCAAGACCCGCGGGGACTACACCTTC. This translates into CATKTRGDYTF.

The rearrangement joins TRBV9 to TRBJ2-1; possibly TRBD1 or TRBD2 for D (5 bases each). This CDR3 contains 17 residues. Trimming cost V 3 bases and J 2 bases, with 18 bases left between them. Germline V CDR1 and CDR2: SGDLS, YYNGEE. CDR3 region: CASSALPGAATYNEQFF. The CDR3 nucleotides read TGTGCCAGCAGCGCCCTACCCGGGGCGGCTACCTACAATGAGCAGTTCTTC.

The rearrangement uses TRBV10-2 and TRBJ2-5; D gene uncertain. The V end was cut by 8 bases, the J end by 7 bases, with 17 bases between. CDR1 WSHSY and CDR2 SAAADI come from the germline V gene. The CDR3 consists of 13 residues. The CDR3: CASGEGLRWTQYF. CDR3 nucleotides: TGCGCCAGCGGGGAAGGCCTACGTTGGACCCAGTACTTC.

Only one count was recorded for this clone. The genes are TRBV5-6 and TRBJ2-2; D unresolved. The CDR3 has 19 amino acids. In germline, CDR1 is SGHDT, CDR2 YYEEEE. Trimming removed 4 bases at V and 4 bases at J, with 26 bases between. CDR3 region: CASSPPGLSSIWGTGELFF. CDR3 coding DNA: TGTGCCAGCAGCCCCCCGGGTCTGAGCTCTATTTGGGGCACCGGGGAGCTGTTTTTT.

V usage is TRBV6-1 and J usage is TRBJ2-7; 8 bases match TRBD1. This CDR3 comprises 13 residues. With 3 bases clipped from V and 9 bases from J, the junction kept 7 bases outside the gene matches. Germline V gene data show CDR1 as MNHNS and CDR2 as SASEGT. CDR3 sequence: CASSDGQGLRQYF. Here the CDR3 DNA reads TGTGCCAGCAGTGATGGACAGGGCCTTAGGCAGTACTTC.

The chain recombines TRBV30 with TRBJ2-2, with 7 bases fitting TRBD2. The CDR3 loop spans 16 amino acids. Losses at the gene ends were 4 bases for V and 5 bases for J; bases not matched to a gene: 13. Per germline, CDR1 GTSNPN and CDR2 SVGIG (reference sequence). CDR3 residues: CAWKKGREWGTGELFF. The DNA for the CDR3 is TGTGCCTGGAAAAAGGGGCGGGAGTGGGGAACCGGGGAGCTGTTTTTT. Supplemented by reference TRBV30 and TRBJ2-2, the full variable domain reads SQTIHQWPATLVQPVGSPLSLECTVEGTSNPNLYWYRQAAGRGLQLLFYSVGIGQISSEVPQNLSASRPQDRQFILSSKKLLLSDSGFYLCAWKKGREWGTGELFFGEGSRLTVL.